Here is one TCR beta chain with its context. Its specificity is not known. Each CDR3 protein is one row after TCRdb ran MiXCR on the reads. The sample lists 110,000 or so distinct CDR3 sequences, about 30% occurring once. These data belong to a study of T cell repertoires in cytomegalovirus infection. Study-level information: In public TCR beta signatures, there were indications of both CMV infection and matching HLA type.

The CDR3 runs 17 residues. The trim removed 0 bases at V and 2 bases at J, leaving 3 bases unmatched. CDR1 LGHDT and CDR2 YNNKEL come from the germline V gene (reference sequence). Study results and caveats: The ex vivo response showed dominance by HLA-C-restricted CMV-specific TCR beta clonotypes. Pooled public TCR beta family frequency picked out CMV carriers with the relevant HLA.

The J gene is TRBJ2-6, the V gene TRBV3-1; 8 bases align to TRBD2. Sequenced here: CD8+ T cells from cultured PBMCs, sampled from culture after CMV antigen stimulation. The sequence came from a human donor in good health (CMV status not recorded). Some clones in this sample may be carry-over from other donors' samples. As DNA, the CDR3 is TGTGCCAGCAGCCAAGACGACGGGGGGGCTGGGGCCAACGTCCTGACTTTC. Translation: CASSQDDGGAGANVLTF.